A single sample gave rise to the 18 T cell receptor beta chains below, sequenced in a study of cytomegalovirus exposure and HLA in healthy donors. The PCR made use of 60 Vbeta and 13 Jbeta primers. Here immunoSEQ multiplex PCR was the method, and the copy in TCRdb shows in-frame clones only, minus some. Seen here are about 140,000 clones, roughly 80% observed once, and the top ten hold about 3.2%. What was sequenced was PBMCs. These receptors all come from a female donor in good health and CMV-seronegative.

This chain uses TRBV27 with TRBJ2-7, with TRBD1 matching over 9 bases. Germline-derived CDR1 and CDR2 are MNHEY and SMNVEV (reference sequence). The CDR3 has 14 residues. V gave up 6 bases and J gave up 2 bases; unmatched junction bases: 5. The CDR3 nucleotides are TGTGCCAGCAGCCCAGGACAGGGGACCTACGAGCAGTACTTC. Its protein product is CASSPGQGTYEQYF.

The V call is TRBV18, the J call TRBJ2-5; 7 nucleotides align to TRBD1. The CDR3 extends over 14 amino acids. Germline CDR1 and CDR2: KGHSH and LQKENI. The ends lost 3 bases at V and 5 bases at J; junction bases unmatched: 6. CDR3 in DNA: TGTGCCAGCTCACCCCCGACAGGGAGTGAGACCCAGTACTTC. It codes for CASSPPTGSETQYF. The variable domain in full, with the rest retrieved from reference TRBV18 and TRBJ2-5, is NAGVMQNPRHLVRRRGQEARLRCSPMKGHSHVYWYRQLPEEGLKFMVYLQKENIIDESGMPKERFSAEFPKEGPSILRIQQVVRGDSAAYFCASSPPTGSETQYFGPGTRLLVL.

The rearrangement uses TRBV19 and TRBJ2-1; 7 bases fit TRBD2. The CDR3 totals 16 residues. J was trimmed by 3 bases and V by 5 bases; bases with no gene match: 10. Germline values: CDR1 LNHDA, CDR2 SQIVND (reference sequence). In DNA form, the CDR3 reads TGTGCCAGTAGTTTCAGGACTAGTTATGGCTACAATGAGCAGTTCTTC. Translated, it gives CASSFRTSYGYNEQFF.

V gene TRBV19 combines with J gene TRBJ2-5, with 7 bases fitting TRBD1. There are 13 residues in the CDR3. Trimming took 3 bases from V and 4 from J; bases not matched to a gene: 2. Germline CDR1 reads LNHDA; CDR2 reads SQIVND (reference sequence). The CDR3 DNA is TGTGCCAGTAGTATCACAGGGGTAGAGACCCAGTACTTC. Translated, it gives CASSITGVETQYF.

This rearrangement joins TRBV4-2 to TRBJ1-1; D possibly corresponds to TRBD1 (6 bases). This CDR3 contains 17 residues. Trimming took 0 bases from V and 4 from J, leaving 18 bases between them. Germline CDR1 LGHNA, CDR2 YNFKEQ. The CDR3 protein is CASSQDVTGLGGTEAFF. CDR3 nucleotides: TGTGCCAGCAGCCAAGATGTCACAGGGTTAGGGGGCACTGAAGCTTTCTTT.

The chain employs TRBV29-1 and TRBJ2-5; the match to TRBD2 covers 9 bases. The germline CDR1 and CDR2 sequences are SQVTM and ANQGSEA. This CDR3 contains 14 residues. Trimming removed 2 bases from V and 7 bases from J; junction bases left unmatched: 8. CDR3 protein: CSVELSGGFGTQYF. The CDR3 nucleotides are TGCAGCGTTGAACTGAGCGGGGGGTTTGGGACCCAGTACTTC.

The chain uses TRBV27 and TRBJ1-1, with D uncertain. This CDR3 has 11 residues. Germline V gene data show CDR1 as MNHEY and CDR2 as SMNVEV (reference sequence). The V end lost 7 bases, the J end lost 7 bases, and 10 bases lay between the germline ends. CDR3 residues: CASNSGGEAFF. Here the CDR3 DNA reads TGTGCCAGCAACTCTGGCGGTGAAGCTTTCTTT.

The chain links TRBV27 to TRBJ1-2, with D unclear. CDR1 is MNHEY, CDR2 SMNVEV, per germline (reference sequence). CDR3 length: 14 amino acids. The V end lost 5 bases, the J end lost 2 bases, and 12 bases lay between the germline ends. The CDR3 loop is CASSRDSINYGYTF. The CDR3 DNA reads as TGTGCCAGCAGTCGCGACTCGATCAACTATGGCTACACCTTC.

The chain couples TRBV7-2 to TRBJ1-2, with TRBD1 matching over 7 bases. Germline-derived CDR1 and CDR2 are SGHTA and FQGNSA. The J segment lost 3 bases and the V segment lost 0 bases, leaving 4 bases of the junction unmatched. This CDR3 contains 15 residues. The CDR3 coding sequence is TGTGCCAGCAGCTTAGCGGAGGGGGCAGACTATGGCTACACCTTC. Amino acids: CASSLAEGADYGYTF.

CDR3 protein: CAWSETRDWRNTEAFF. The CDR3 region has the DNA TGTGCCTGGAGTGAAACCCGGGACTGGAGGAACACTGAAGCTTTCTTT. The chain employs TRBV30 and TRBJ1-1; tentative D call: TRBD1 (5 bases). Germline V CDR1 and CDR2: GTSNPN, SVGIG (reference sequence). The CDR3 has 16 amino acids. V gave up 1 base and J gave up 1 base, with 16 bases separating them.

The J gene is TRBJ1-3, the V gene TRBV10-2; TRBD1 aligns across 11 bases. This CDR3 contains 14 residues. With 8 bases clipped from V and 6 bases from J, the junction kept 6 bases outside the gene matches. Germline lookup yields CDR1 WSHSY and CDR2 SAAADI. This chain's CDR3 is CASHPGQGANTIYF. CDR3 sequence (DNA): TGCGCCAGCCACCCAGGACAGGGGGCAAACACCATATATTTT.

This rearrangement joins TRBV4-3 to TRBJ2-2, with 12 bases identical to TRBD2. The junction had 8 bases not matched to a gene; V was cut back by 1 base and J by 5 bases. The CDR3 spans 18 residues. Germline V lookup: CDR1 LGHNA, CDR2 YSLEER. This CDR3 reads CASSQGRSSGGATGELFF. The CDR3 DNA sequence: TGCGCCAGCAGCCAAGGAAGGTCTAGCGGGGGGGCTACCGGGGAGCTGTTTTTT.

V usage is TRBV5-1 and J usage is TRBJ1-1; TRBD1 matches 7 bases. CDR3 length: 15 amino acids. The J segment lost 7 bases and the V segment lost 4 bases, leaving 13 bases of the junction unmatched. Germline assignment: CDR1 SGHRS and CDR2 YFSETQ. This CDR3 is CASSALTTGPVEAFF. The CDR3 bases are TGCGCCAGCAGCGCCCTCACGACAGGGCCCGTTGAAGCTTTCTTT.

The chain employs TRBV7-9 and TRBJ2-1, with D possibly being TRBD1 (7 bases). V shed 4 bases and J shed 2 bases, with 12 bases lying between them. The CDR3 is made up of 15 amino acids. Germline V lookup: CDR1 SEHNR, CDR2 FQNEAQ (reference sequence). The CDR3 protein is CASSSTGRPYNEQFF. CDR3 coding DNA: TGTGCCAGCAGCTCGACAGGGAGGCCCTACAATGAGCAGTTCTTC.

The chain joins TRBV7-6 to TRBJ2-7; a possible D gene is TRBD2 (6 bases). The CDR3 covers 14 residues. The V end was cut by 5 bases, the J end by 7 bases, with 18 bases between. Looked up from germline, CDR1 is SGHVS and CDR2 is FNYEAQ. This chain's CDR3 is CASSPMDGSGEQYF. In DNA, the CDR3 is TGTGCCAGCAGCCCAATGGACGGGAGTGGGGAGCAGTACTTC.

This clone was seen a single time. The V gene is TRBV29-1, the J gene TRBJ1-4; 10 bases are a match to TRBD1. V shed 4 bases, J shed 8 bases, and the junction held 10 bases outside the gene matches. Germline lookup yields CDR1 SQVTM and CDR2 ANQGSEA. The CDR3 loop spans 15 amino acids. For the CDR3, the DNA is TGCAGCGTTGCCAAGACAGGGGGCGCACGGGAAAAACTGTTTTTT. Protein product: CSVAKTGGAREKLFF.

This sequence joins TRBV2 and TRBJ2-4; D is perhaps TRBD2 (6 bases). Germline V gene lookup returns CDR1 SNHLY and CDR2 FYNNEI. This CDR3 region has 10 residues. V lost 8 bases and J 7 bases, leaving 6 bases between the germline ends. CDR3 residues: CASGGNIQYF. Here the CDR3 DNA reads TGTGCCAGCGGAGGGAACATTCAGTACTTC.

The genes are TRBV6-6 and TRBJ2-7; 7 nucleotides line up with TRBD2. The germline V gene encodes CDR1 MNHNY and CDR2 SVGAGI (reference sequence). V shed 5 bases and J 2 bases; nucleotides not matched to a gene: 9. The CDR3 consists of 15 residues. CDR3 region: CASSPPWGGTYEQYF. In nucleotides, the CDR3 is TGTGCCAGCAGTCCCCCCTGGGGGGGAACCTACGAGCAGTACTTC.